This T cell receptor (beta chain) was found in a study of cytomegalovirus exposure and HLA in healthy donors. Germline lookup yields CDR1 MDHEN and CDR2 SYDVKM. CDR3 length: 14 amino acids. Findings and caveats of the study: An assumption of roughly uniform sequencing depth across donors underlay the presence/absence analyses. Within a later analysis, the majority of CMV-associated TCR beta chains appeared HLA-restricted. HLA-A and HLA-B allele assignments for most subjects were reportedly predicted accurately using TCR beta sequences.

The PCR ran on 60 Vbeta and 13 Jbeta primers. This table comes from immunoSEQ multiplex PCR, and its TCRdb copy is limited to in-frame clones, with some not included. In the table there are some 160,000 clones, approximately 80% of which are singletons. As regards this clone: What it binds is not known.

This clonotype was obtained from a woman in her forties or fifties in good health and CMV-seronegative. The chain employs TRBV28 and TRBJ2-5; tentative D call: TRBD1 (6 bases). The closer fit of TRBJ2-7 to the DNA end suggests the J call may be wrong. Sequencing was carried out using PBMCs. The CDR3 sequence: CASSLQGSSYEQYF. Written as DNA, the CDR3 is TGTGCCAGCAGCCTCCAGGGGAGCTCCTACGAGCAGTACTTC.